This T cell receptor beta chain was retrieved from a study of blood T cells in healthy people across ages. Study observations and caveats: Those diversity estimates obtained from one million T cells were thought to be underestimates. Higher diversity, along with more naive CD4+ cells, distinguished long-lived donors from aged donors.

In this sample, this clonotype turned up a few times. The antigen remains unidentified. Through a sample-barcoded 5' primer and a J-beta primer mix, a second PCR was run for roughly 7 to 12 cycles. Each cDNA molecule was tagged by a template-switch adaptor with 12 random nucleotides. A single record per CDR3 protein comes from TCRdb applying MiXCR to the 5' RACE reads. The sample comprises fewer than 800,000 distinct CDR3 sequences, over 45% of which are singletons, and approximately 32% rests with the top ten. CDR3 size: 11 residues. Trimming took 6 bases from V and 9 from J, leaving 12 bases between them.

The TCR sequence derives from a woman aged 55-75 years in good health. Source material: blood. The V call is TRBV12-3 or TRBV12-4, the J call TRBJ2-7, with D perhaps TRBD2 (6 bases). In DNA form, the CDR3 reads TGTGCCAGCAGCCTCCCGGGGGTGCAGTACTTC. This codes for CASSLPGVQYF.